This T cell receptor beta chain was identified in a study of blood T cell repertoires in COVID-19. Study processing details: Amplification of reference gene primers was used by the study to estimate nucleated cell counts. TCRdb's copy holds only in-frame clones and misses some; the assay was immunoSEQ multiplex PCR. The V and J calls and clone size were taken over from that table, and D and trimming were inferred from the DNA. The repertoire holds 250,000 to 350,000 clones, with around 83% as singletons. In germline, CDR1 is SEHNR, CDR2 FQNEAQ (reference sequence). V lost 5 bases and J lost 1, with 8 bases in between. The CDR3 consists of 13 residues.

The sequence was obtained from a woman aged 45-60 years with acute or convalescent COVID-19. The source material was peripheral blood. The V call is TRBV7-9, the J call TRBJ1-1; D ambiguous. The CDR3 spells CASSLPGNTEAFF. For the CDR3, the DNA is TGTGCCAGCAGCCTCCCAGGGAACACTGAAGCTTTCTTT.